These 31 T cell receptor beta chains originate from one sample sequenced in a study of identical twins. TCRdb fed the 5' RACE reads into MiXCR, producing one record per CDR3 protein. Of 500,000 or so distinct CDR3 sequences in the sample, 13% to 15% were seen once. This sample also belongs to another study, concerning yellow fever vaccine responses in identical twins.

Material: CD4+ T cells sorted from blood. The receptors stem from a woman aged 18-29 years in good health.

Only a few counts were recorded for this clonotype. The chain joins TRBV4-3 to TRBJ2-5; a possible D gene is TRBD2 (5 bases). Germline lookup yields CDR1 LGHNA and CDR2 YSLEER. CDR3 length: 13 amino acids. The V and J ends lost 2 bases and 5 bases respectively, with 9 bases between them. The CDR3 coding sequence is TGCGCCAGCAGCCAATTCGGGGTTGAGACCCAGTACTTC. Protein: CASSQFGVETQYF.

This clonotype was recorded a few times. The V gene is TRBV27, the J gene TRBJ1-6; D is possibly TRBD1 (5 bases). CDR3 length equals 13 residues. Germline-derived CDR1 and CDR2 are MNHEY and SMNVEV (reference sequence). CDR3 nucleotides: TGTGTCAATCAGGGACCCTATAATTCACCCCTCCACTTT. Amino acid sequence: CVNQGPYNSPLHF.

The chain has TRBV7-8 and TRBJ2-3; D unresolved. CDR3 length: 14 residues. The germline V gene has CDR1 SGHVS and CDR2 FQNEAQ. The ends were cut back, 6 bases at V and 0 bases at J, with 10 bases in the middle. CDR3 coding DNA: TGTGCCAGCAGACTGACTTCTAGCACAGATACGCAGTATTTT. This translates into CASRLTSSTDTQYF.

The chain couples TRBV4-1 to TRBJ2-3; D may be TRBD1 (5 bases). V was clipped by 4 bases and J by 5 bases, with 13 bases between them. The CDR3 extends over 14 amino acids. The germline gives CDR1 MGHRA, CDR2 YSYEKL. The CDR3 sequence is CASSPTPGLDTQYF. Written as DNA, the CDR3 is TGCGCCAGCAGCCCTACCCCAGGGTTAGATACGCAGTATTTT.

This sequence joins TRBV18 and TRBJ1-5; unclear D gene. Trimming stripped 4 bases from V and 0 bases from J, with 7 bases between. This CDR3 region has 14 residues. Germline V gene data show CDR1 as KGHSH and CDR2 as LQKENI. Here the CDR3 reads CASSQIDSNQPQHF. Here the CDR3 DNA reads TGTGCCAGCTCACAAATAGATAGCAATCAGCCCCAGCATTTT.

The chain is built from TRBV10-3 and TRBJ1-1, with D possibly matching TRBD1 (5 bases). Trimming stripped 3 bases from V and 7 bases from J, with 12 bases between. The CDR3 loop spans 13 amino acids. Germline CDR1 is ENHRY and CDR2 is SYGVKD. The CDR3 spells CAISEGSGLEAFF. CDR3 in DNA: TGTGCCATCAGTGAAGGGTCGGGGCTTGAAGCTTTCTTT.

In DNA, the CDR3 is TGCAGCGCGAGTGGAAGGGGCTGGACAGGGAAAAACATTCAGTACTTC. Its protein product is CSASGRGWTGKNIQYF. The rearrangement joins TRBV29-1 to TRBJ2-4, with 8 nucleotides matching TRBD1. V was clipped by 7 bases and J by 4 bases; unmatched bases: 15. Germline V lookup: CDR1 SQVTM, CDR2 ANQGSEA. The length of the CDR3 is 16 residues.

This clonotype was observed a handful of times. The gene calls are TRBV9 and TRBJ2-2; tentatively, D is TRBD1 (5 bases). V lost 3 bases to trimming and J lost 3 bases, with 15 bases between them. The CDR3 extends over 16 amino acids. From germline, CDR1 is SGDLS and CDR2 YYNGEE. The CDR3, as DNA: TGTGCCAGCAGCGCCCGTGGGTGGGGCCACACCGGGGAGCTGTTTTTT. Amino acids: CASSARGWGHTGELFF.

A note on this clonotype: One end of the junction fails to match germline, which may point to a read error. The rearrangement joins TRBV12-3 or TRBV12-4 to TRBJ2-7; D may correspond to TRBD1 or TRBD2 (5 bases each). This CDR3 is 18 amino acids long. The CDR3 coding sequence is TGTGCCTGCAGTTTACTTTCGTTGGGGGAGAGGGAACCGGTGGAAGGGTACTTC. Its protein is CACSLLSLGEREPVEGYF.

The genes are TRBV27 and TRBJ2-3, with 7 bases lining up with TRBD1. CDR1 is MNHEY, CDR2 SMNVEV, per germline (reference sequence). The CDR3 spans 16 residues. Trimming at V came to 5 bases and at J to 2 bases, leaving 10 bases not matched to a gene. CDR3 bases: TGTGCCAGCAGTGAGCAAGGGGACAGAATCACAGATACGCAGTATTTT. Protein product: CASSEQGDRITDTQYF.

This clonotype was found a few times. CDR3 in amino acids: CASSENWTSTYEQYF. The CDR3 region has the DNA TGTGCCAGCAGTGAGAATTGGACCTCCACCTACGAGCAGTACTTC. The chain uses TRBV6-1 and TRBJ2-7; D is undetermined. Germline V gene lookup returns CDR1 MNHNS and CDR2 SASEGT. CDR3 length equals 15 residues. Trimming took off 3 bases at V and 2 bases at J, with 14 bases between the two ends.

V and J are TRBV20-1 and TRBJ2-5; D is unclear. V shed 6 bases and J shed 1 base, with 9 bases lying between them. Germline CDR1 reads DFQATT; CDR2 reads SNEGSKA (reference sequence). CDR3 length: 12 amino acids. The CDR3, as DNA: TGCAGTGCGCCAAACTTCCAAGAGACCCAGTACTTC. It encodes CSAPNFQETQYF.

The rearrangement uses TRBV30 and TRBJ2-2, with D tentatively TRBD1 (6 bases). The ends were cut back, 7 bases at V and 7 bases at J, with 16 bases in the middle. The CDR3 is 13 amino acids. CDR1 and CDR2 (germline): GTSNPN, SVGIG (reference sequence). The CDR3 reads CASGQLLVGELFF. CDR3 coding DNA: TGTGCCTCCGGACAGTTGCTTGTCGGGGAGCTGTTTTTT.

This clonotype appeared many times. The V and J genes are TRBV12-3 or TRBV12-4 and TRBJ1-5, with D perhaps matching TRBD1 (6 bases). V gave up 0 bases and J gave up 0 bases, with 12 bases separating them. The CDR3 has 17 residues. In DNA, the CDR3 is TGTGCCAGCAGTTTAGCGCTAAGGGACACTAGCAATCAGCCCCAGCATTTT. Translating gives CASSLALRDTSNQPQHF.

This clonotype has only a few counts. The chain uses TRBV20-1 and TRBJ2-1; the match to TRBD2 covers 10 bases. The trim removed 6 bases at V and 6 bases at J, leaving 11 bases unmatched. The CDR3 spans 15 residues. Germline V gene lookup returns CDR1 DFQATT and CDR2 SNEGSKA (reference sequence). In DNA form, the CDR3 reads TGCAGTGCCCCACCCCTAGCGGGAGTTCCCAATGAGCAGTTCTTC. This translates into CSAPPLAGVPNEQFF.

V and J are TRBV7-9 and TRBJ1-2; 7 bases match TRBD1. Germline CDR1 SEHNR, CDR2 FQNEAQ (reference sequence). V was pared by 5 bases and J by 0 bases, with 9 bases of the junction left unmatched. CDR3 size: 16 residues. The CDR3: CASSPKTGSTNYGYTF. CDR3 in DNA: TGTGCCAGCAGCCCCAAGACAGGGTCAACTAACTATGGCTACACCTTC.

The CDR3 nucleotides read TGTGCCAGCAGTTTAATTCCGGGACTAGCGAGCACAGATACGCAGTATTTT. Encoded protein: CASSLIPGLASTDTQYF. The rearrangement links TRBV7-2 to TRBJ2-3; the match to TRBD2 covers 10 bases. The germline gives CDR1 SGHTA, CDR2 FQGNSA. Trimming at V came to 6 bases and at J to 0 bases, leaving 9 bases not matched to a gene. This CDR3 spans 17 amino acids.

This chain links TRBV12-3 or TRBV12-4 with TRBJ2-7; possibly TRBD2 for D (6 bases). V lost 2 bases to trimming and J lost 1 base, with 12 bases between them. The CDR3 consists of 15 residues. CDR3: CASSLLGGQSYEQYF. DNA of the CDR3: TGTGCCAGCAGTTTACTCGGGGGTCAGTCCTACGAGCAGTACTTC.

J is TRBJ2-3 and V is TRBV6-1, with D maybe TRBD1 (6 bases). The CDR3 is 15 residues long. Trimming removed 3 bases from V and 5 bases from J, with 15 bases in between. Germline CDR1 MNHNS, CDR2 SASEGT. The CDR3 nucleotides are TGTGCCAGCAGTGATAGAGGCAGGGGTAAAGATACGCAGTATTTT. Its protein is CASSDRGRGKDTQYF.

This clonotype has just a few counts. The J gene is TRBJ2-5, the V gene TRBV3-1, with D tentatively TRBD1 or TRBD2 (5 bases each). The CDR3 is 13 amino acids. Trimming took 0 bases from V and 4 from J, leaving 6 bases between them. CDR1 is LGHDT, CDR2 YNNKEL, per germline (reference sequence). CDR3 sequence: CASSQDGGETQYF. The CDR3 DNA follows: TGTGCCAGCAGCCAAGATGGGGGAGAGACCCAGTACTTC.

In this sample, this clonotype turned up many times. The chain is built from TRBV28 and TRBJ2-2; D unresolved. Germline V gives CDR1 MDHEN, CDR2 SYDVKM. The CDR3 sequence is 14 residues long. The V gene lost 2 bases and the J gene lost 7 bases, with 11 bases spanning the gap. This CDR3 reads CASSLIADFGELFF. The CDR3 DNA is TGTGCCAGCAGTTTAATTGCGGATTTCGGGGAGCTGTTTTTT.

This clonotype has a count of ten or more. The rearrangement uses TRBV29-1 and TRBJ1-4; tentative D call: TRBD1 (6 bases). From germline, CDR1 is SQVTM and CDR2 ANQGSEA. V was trimmed by 3 bases and J by 2 bases, leaving 10 bases between them. CDR3 size: 14 residues. In DNA, the CDR3 is TGCAGCGTTGATAACGGGGGCACTAATGAAAAACTGTTTTTT. This gives the protein CSVDNGGTNEKLFF.

This clonotype was recorded many times. One end of the junction does not line up with germline, which may come from a read error. V and J are TRBV12-3 or TRBV12-4 and TRBJ2-7; TRBD1 matches at 10 bases. This CDR3 contains 14 residues. The CDR3 nucleotides read TGTGCCAGCAGTGCGGGGACAGGGGTCTACGGGCAGTACTTC. Its translation: CASSAGTGVYGQYF.

The genes are TRBV4-3 and TRBJ2-7; 9 bases line up with TRBD1. J was trimmed by 4 bases and V by 1 base; bases with no gene match: 5. In germline, CDR1 is LGHNA, CDR2 YSLEER. The CDR3 sequence is 15 residues long. CDR3 DNA sequence: TGCGCCAGCAGCCAAGTTGGGACAGGGTTATACGAGCAGTACTTC. Residues: CASSQVGTGLYEQYF.

As for this clonotype: This may be a read error: a much more frequent sequence differs by one nucleotide. V is TRBV15 and J is TRBJ2-2; TRBD2 might be the D (6 bases). Trimming stripped 5 bases from V and 4 bases from J, with 14 bases between. The CDR3 totals 15 residues. Germline assignment: CDR1 LNHNV and CDR2 YYDKDF (reference sequence). The CDR3 sequence: CATSFDKGGTGELFF. The DNA of the CDR3 is TGTGCCACCAGCTTCGACAAGGGAGGCACCGGGGAGCTGTTTTTT.

The chain employs TRBV20-1 and TRBJ2-6; TRBD1 matches 9 bases. V was pared by 3 bases and J by 1 base, with 4 bases of the junction left unmatched. From germline, CDR1 is DFQATT and CDR2 SNEGSKA (reference sequence). There are 16 residues in the CDR3. CDR3 residues: CSASRTGESGANVLTF. The CDR3 DNA reads as TGCAGTGCTAGTAGGACAGGGGAATCTGGGGCCAACGTCCTGACTTTC.

This clonotype has at least ten counts. The V call is TRBV12-3 or TRBV12-4, the J call TRBJ2-2; D remains unclear. The CDR3 spans 14 residues. Trimming shortened V by 3 bases and J by 3 bases, and 8 bases separated the two germline ends. This chain's CDR3 is CASSFDRDTGELFF. CDR3 bases: TGTGCCAGCAGTTTCGACCGGGACACCGGGGAGCTGTTTTTT.

This clonotype was detected only a few times. The chain joins TRBV7-2 to TRBJ2-7, with a possible D match to TRBD2 (6 bases). Deletions cut 3 bases from V and 6 bases from J, with 12 bases between. Germline V lookup: CDR1 SGHTA, CDR2 FQGNSA. The CDR3 loop spans 13 amino acids. CDR3 in amino acids: CASSLTRLGEQYF. For the CDR3, the DNA is TGTGCCAGCAGCTTGACTAGACTAGGCGAGCAGTACTTC.

In DNA, the CDR3 is TGTGCCAGCACCGTCTCAACAGTGTACAATGAGCAGTTCTTC. This translates into CASTVSTVYNEQFF. The gene calls are TRBV7-9 and TRBJ2-1; D unclear. The CDR3 contains 14 residues. CDR1 is SEHNR, CDR2 FQNEAQ, per germline (reference sequence). V was shortened by 7 bases and J by 4 bases, with 14 bases between the two germline ends.

The V call is TRBV5-1, the J call TRBJ2-3; the match to TRBD2 covers 12 bases. The CDR3 is 15 amino acids. Unmatched junction bases numbered 5, after V lost 4 bases and J lost 5 bases. Per the germline V gene, CDR1 is SGHRS and CDR2 is YFSETQ. CDR3 loop: CASSPRTSGEDTQYF. DNA for the CDR3: TGCGCCAGCAGCCCCAGGACTAGCGGGGAAGATACGCAGTATTTT.

This clonotype was found a few times. The V call is TRBV12-3 or TRBV12-4, the J call TRBJ1-2; D is uncertain. This CDR3 spans 12 amino acids. V was pared by 6 bases and J by 7 bases, with 12 bases between. Written as DNA, the CDR3 is TGTGCCAGCAGGCGGGGTTTGAGTGGCTACACCTTC. This codes for CASRRGLSGYTF.